This TCR beta chain comes out of a study of technical replicates of blood from a handful of donors. The V and J ends lost 1 base and 0 bases respectively, with 14 bases between them. The CDR3 extends over 17 amino acids. Germline V gives CDR1 SGHRS, CDR2 YFSETQ. Sequencing was performed with immunoSEQ multiplex PCR; in TCRdb, only in-frame clones are kept and a portion is missing. The sample carries 80,000 or so clones, 90% to 97% recorded once. The chain links TRBV5-1 to TRBJ1-3, with D possibly being TRBD1 (6 bases). The sequence came from a human donor in good health. The material sequenced was T cells isolated from PBMCs. The CDR3 sequence is CASSLMDMTGSGNTIYF. For the CDR3, the DNA is TGCGCCAGCAGCTTGATGGATATGACAGGCTCTGGAAACACCATATATTTT.